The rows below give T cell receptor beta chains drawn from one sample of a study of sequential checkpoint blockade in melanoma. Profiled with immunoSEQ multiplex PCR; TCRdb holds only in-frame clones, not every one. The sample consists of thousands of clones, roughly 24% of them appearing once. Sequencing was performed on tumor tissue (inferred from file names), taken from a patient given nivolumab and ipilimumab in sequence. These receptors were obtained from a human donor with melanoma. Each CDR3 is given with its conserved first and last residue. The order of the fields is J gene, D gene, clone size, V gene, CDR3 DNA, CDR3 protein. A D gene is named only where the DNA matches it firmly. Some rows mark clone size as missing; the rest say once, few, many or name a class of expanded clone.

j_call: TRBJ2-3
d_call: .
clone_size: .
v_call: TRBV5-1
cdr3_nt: TGCGCCAGCAGCTTGGGAGGTCTCCTAGCGATGGGGGATACGCAGTATTTT
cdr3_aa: CASSLGGLLAMGDTQYF

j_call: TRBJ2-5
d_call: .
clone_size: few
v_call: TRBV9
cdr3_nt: TGTGCCAGCAGCGTAGGAGGGGATACTAACGGTAGGGCCCAGTACTTC
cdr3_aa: CASSVGGDTNGRAQYF

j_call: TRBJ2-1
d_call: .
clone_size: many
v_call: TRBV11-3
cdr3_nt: TGTGCCAGCAGCTTAGAGTTGAGCTCCTACAATGAGCAGTTCTTC
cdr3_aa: CASSLELSSYNEQFF

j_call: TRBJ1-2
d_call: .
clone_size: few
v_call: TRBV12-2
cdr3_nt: TGTGCAAGTCGCCCCCATACCATGAGAGCTAACTATGGCTACACCTTC
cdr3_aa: CASRPHTMRANYGYTF

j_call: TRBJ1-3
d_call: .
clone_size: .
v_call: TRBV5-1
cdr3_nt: TGCGCCAGCAGCTCGCTGACAGAGGCTGGAAACACCATATATTTT
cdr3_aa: CASSSLTEAGNTIYF

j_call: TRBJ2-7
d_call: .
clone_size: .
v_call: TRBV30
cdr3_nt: TGTGCCTGGACCTTGGGACACTACGAGCAGTACTTC
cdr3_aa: CAWTLGHYEQYF

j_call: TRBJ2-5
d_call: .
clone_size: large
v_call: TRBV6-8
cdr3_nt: TGTGCCAGCAGTTACTCCAGCCAGGGGTCGGAGACCCAGTACTTC
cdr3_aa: CASSYSSQGSETQYF

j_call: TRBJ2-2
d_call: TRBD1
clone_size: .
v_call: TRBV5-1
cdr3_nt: TGCGCCAGCAGCTCACTGGGACAGGGAGGCACCGGGGAGCTGTTTTTT
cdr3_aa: CASSSLGQGGTGELFF

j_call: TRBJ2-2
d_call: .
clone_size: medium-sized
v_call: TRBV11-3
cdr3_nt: TGTGCCAGCAGCCGGCCCCCGGAGCACGGGGAGCTGTTTTTT
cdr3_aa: CASSRPPEHGELFF

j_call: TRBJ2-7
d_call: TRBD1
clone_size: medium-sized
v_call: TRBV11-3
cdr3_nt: TGTGCCAGCAGCCCCCGGACAGGGGACAACGAGCAGTACTTC
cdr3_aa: CASSPRTGDNEQYF

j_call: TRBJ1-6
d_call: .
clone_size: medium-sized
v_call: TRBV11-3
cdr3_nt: TGTGCCAGCAGCTGGGACGTCCGTGGCTCACCCCTCCACTTT
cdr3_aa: CASSWDVRGSPLHF

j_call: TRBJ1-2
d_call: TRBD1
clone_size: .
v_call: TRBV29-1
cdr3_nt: TGCAGCCCAGGCCGACAGGGGGGGAACTATGGCTACACCTTC
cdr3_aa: CSPGRQGGNYGYTF

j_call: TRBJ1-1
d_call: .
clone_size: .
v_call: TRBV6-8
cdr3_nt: TGTGCCAGCAGTTACTTCTCGAACAGGGCTCTGTCCACTGAAGCTTTCTTT
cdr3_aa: CASSYFSNRALSTEAFF

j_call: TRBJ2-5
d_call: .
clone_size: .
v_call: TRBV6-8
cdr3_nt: TGTGCCAGCAGCCCGGGGGAAGAGACCCAGTACTTC
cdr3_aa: CASSPGEETQYF

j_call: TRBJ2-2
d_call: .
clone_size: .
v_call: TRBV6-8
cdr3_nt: TGTGCCAGCAGTTACTCGTTCCTTGGGGGTCTCTCCGGGGAGCTGTTTTTT
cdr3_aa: CASSYSFLGGLSGELFF

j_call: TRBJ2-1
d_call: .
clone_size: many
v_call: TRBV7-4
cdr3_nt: TGTGCCAGCAGCTTAGCGACGGGGGAGACGCAGTTCTTC
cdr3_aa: CASSLATGETQFF

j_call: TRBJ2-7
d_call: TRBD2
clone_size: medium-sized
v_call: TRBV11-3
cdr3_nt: TGTGCCAGCAGCTTGGGACTAGCGGGAGGGTCTGGGATTGGTATGCAGTACTTC
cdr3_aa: CASSLGLAGGSGIGMQYF

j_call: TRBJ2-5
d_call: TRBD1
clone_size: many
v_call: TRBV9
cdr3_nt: TGTGCCAGCAGCCTTATCGACAGGGGGCAAGAGACCCAGTACTTC
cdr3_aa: CASSLIDRGQETQYF

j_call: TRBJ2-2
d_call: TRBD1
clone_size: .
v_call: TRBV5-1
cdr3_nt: TGCGCCAGCAGCGTCACAGGGGGCGCGCGCACCGGGGAGCTGTTTTTT
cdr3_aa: CASSVTGGARTGELFF

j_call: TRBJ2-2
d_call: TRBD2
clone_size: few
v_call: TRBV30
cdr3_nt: TGTGCCTGGAGTTCCGGGACTAGCAGCCGGGAGCTGTTTTTT
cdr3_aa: CAWSSGTSSRELFF

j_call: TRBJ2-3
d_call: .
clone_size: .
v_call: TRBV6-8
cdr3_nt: TGTGCCAGCAGCGAGCTAGCCTTTACGCAGTATTTT
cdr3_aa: CASSELAFTQYF

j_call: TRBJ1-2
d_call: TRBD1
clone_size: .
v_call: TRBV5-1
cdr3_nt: TGCGCCAGCAGCTCCGGACAGGGGAGGGGCGATGGCTACACCTTC
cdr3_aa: CASSSGQGRGDGYTF

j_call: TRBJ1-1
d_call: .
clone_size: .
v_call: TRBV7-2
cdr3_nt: TGTGCCAGCAGCTTAGTCGCGCAGATTGAAGCTTTCTTT
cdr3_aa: CASSLVAQIEAFF

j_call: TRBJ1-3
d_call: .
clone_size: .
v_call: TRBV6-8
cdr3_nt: TGTGCCAGCCAGCGGGGCGCCTCTGGAAACACCATATATTTT
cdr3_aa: CASQRGASGNTIYF

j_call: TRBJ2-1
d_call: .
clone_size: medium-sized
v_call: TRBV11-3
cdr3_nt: TGTGCCAGCAGCTTAGGGCCCCCGGAGAAAGGCAATGAGCAGTTCTTC
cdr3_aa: CASSLGPPEKGNEQFF

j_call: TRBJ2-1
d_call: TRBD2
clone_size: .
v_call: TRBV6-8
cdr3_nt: TGTGCCAGCGCCGGGGGGGCGATTCACAATGAGCAGTTCTTC
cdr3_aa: CASAGGAIHNEQFF

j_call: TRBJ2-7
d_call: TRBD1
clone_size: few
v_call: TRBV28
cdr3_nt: TGTGCCAGCAGCGCACCCCGGGACAGAGCCTCCTACGAGCAGTACTTC
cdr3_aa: CASSAPRDRASYEQYF

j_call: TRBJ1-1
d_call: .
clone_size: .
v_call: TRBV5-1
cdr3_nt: TGCGCCAGCGCAGGGAATCTGGGCTCTAACACTGAAGCTTTCTTT
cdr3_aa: CASAGNLGSNTEAFF

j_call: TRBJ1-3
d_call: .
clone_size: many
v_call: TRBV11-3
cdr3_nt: TGTGCCAGCAGCTTAGTGTCAGGGACTTACTCTGGAAACACCATATATTTT
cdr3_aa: CASSLVSGTYSGNTIYF

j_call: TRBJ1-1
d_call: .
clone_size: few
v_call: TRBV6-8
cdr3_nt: TGTGCCAGCAGTTACTCTGGGGGGGCGCGGGAAGCTTTCTTT
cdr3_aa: CASSYSGGAREAFF

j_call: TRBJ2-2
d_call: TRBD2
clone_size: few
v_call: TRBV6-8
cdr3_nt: TGTGCCAGCAGACTTCCGGGACTAGCGGGGGAATATAACACCGGGGAGCTGTTTTTT
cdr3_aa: CASRLPGLAGEYNTGELFF

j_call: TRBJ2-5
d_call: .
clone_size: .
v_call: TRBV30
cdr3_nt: TGTGCCCGCCGCAACTCTCCTCTTCAAGAGACCCAGTACTTC
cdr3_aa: CARRNSPLQETQYF

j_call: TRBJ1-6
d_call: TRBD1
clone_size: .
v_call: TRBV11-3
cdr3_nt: TGTGCCAGCAGCCCCCTGACAGGGGACAATTCACCCCTCCACTTT
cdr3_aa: CASSPLTGDNSPLHF

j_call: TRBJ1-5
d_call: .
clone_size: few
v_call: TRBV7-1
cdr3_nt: TGTGCCAGCAGCCAAGATGAGGGTCTCCCCCAGCATTTT
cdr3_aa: CASSQDEGLPQHF

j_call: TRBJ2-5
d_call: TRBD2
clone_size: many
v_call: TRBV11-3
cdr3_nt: TGTGCCAGCAGCCGGACTAGCGGGGGTGAGACCCAGTACTTC
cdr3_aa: CASSRTSGGETQYF

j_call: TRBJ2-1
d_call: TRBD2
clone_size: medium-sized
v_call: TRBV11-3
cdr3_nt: TGTGCCAGCAGCTTGGAAGCGGGAGGGATCAATGAGCAGTTCTTC
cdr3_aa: CASSLEAGGINEQFF

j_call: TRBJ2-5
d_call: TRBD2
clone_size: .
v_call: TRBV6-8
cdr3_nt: TGTGCCAGCAGTTACTCGGACGGAGCGGGGGAGACCCAGTACTTC
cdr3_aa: CASSYSDGAGETQYF

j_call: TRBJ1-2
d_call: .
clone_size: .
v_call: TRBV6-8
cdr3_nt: TGTGCCAGCAGTTGGGACAACTATGGCTACACCTTC
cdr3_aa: CASSWDNYGYTF

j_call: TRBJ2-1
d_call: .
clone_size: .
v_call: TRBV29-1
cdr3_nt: TGCAGCGTTGTGGCCAGGCCCCAGCCCTACAATGAGCAGTTCTTC
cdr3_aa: CSVVARPQPYNEQFF

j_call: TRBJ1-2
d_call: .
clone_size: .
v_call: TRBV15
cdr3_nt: TGTGCCACCAGCAGGGGTAAAGAGGGCGGATATGGCTACACCTTC
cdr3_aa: CATSRGKEGGYGYTF

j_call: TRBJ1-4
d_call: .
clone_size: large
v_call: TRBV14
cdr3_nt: TGTGCCAGCAGCCTACGGGACGGATATGAAAAACTGTTTTTT
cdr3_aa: CASSLRDGYEKLFF

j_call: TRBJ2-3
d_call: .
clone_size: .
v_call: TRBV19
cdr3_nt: TGTGCCAGTAGTATCAGGGGCTGGAACAGCCTCACAGATACGCAGTATTTT
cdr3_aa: CASSIRGWNSLTDTQYF

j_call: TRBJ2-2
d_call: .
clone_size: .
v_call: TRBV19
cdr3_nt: TGTGCCAGTAGTGCTTGGGCCGGGGAGCTGTTTTTT
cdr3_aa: CASSAWAGELFF

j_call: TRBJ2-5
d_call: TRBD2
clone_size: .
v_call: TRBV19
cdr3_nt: TGTGCCACCACAGGCCCGGGGGGGCCCGGGGCCCAGTACTTC
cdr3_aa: CATTGPGGPGAQYF

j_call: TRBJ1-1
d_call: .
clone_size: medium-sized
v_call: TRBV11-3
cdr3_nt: TGTGCCAGCAGCTTAGGGAGAGGGAACACTGAAGCTTTCTTT
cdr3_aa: CASSLGRGNTEAFF

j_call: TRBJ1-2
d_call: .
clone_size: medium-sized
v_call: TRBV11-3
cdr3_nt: TGTGCCAGCAGCCACCCGCGGGCAGACTATGGCTACACCTTC
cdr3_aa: CASSHPRADYGYTF

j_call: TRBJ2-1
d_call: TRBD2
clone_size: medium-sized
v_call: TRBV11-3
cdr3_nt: TGTGCCAGCAGCTCGCTAGCGGCATACAATGAGCAGTTCTTC
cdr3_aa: CASSSLAAYNEQFF

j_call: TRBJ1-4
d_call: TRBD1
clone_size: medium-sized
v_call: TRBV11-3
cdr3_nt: TGTGCCAGCAGCTCGCAGGGGGCAGAGGAAAAACTGTTTTTT
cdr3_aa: CASSSQGAEEKLFF

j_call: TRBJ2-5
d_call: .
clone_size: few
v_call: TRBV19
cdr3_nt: TGTGCCAGTAGTATAGATCGGATTGAGACCCAGTACTTC
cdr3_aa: CASSIDRIETQYF

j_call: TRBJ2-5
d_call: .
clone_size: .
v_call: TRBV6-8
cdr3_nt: TGTGCCAGCAGTTACTCGTTTGTAGAGACCCAGTACTTC
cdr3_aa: CASSYSFVETQYF

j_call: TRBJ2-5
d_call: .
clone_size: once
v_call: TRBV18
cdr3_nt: TGTGCCAGCTCAGCGATGGCAGCGGAGACCCAGTACTTC
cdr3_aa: CASSAMAAETQYF

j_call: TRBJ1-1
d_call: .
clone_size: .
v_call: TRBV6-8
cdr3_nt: TGTGCCAGCAGTTACGGATCCCCTGAAGCTTTCTTT
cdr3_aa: CASSYGSPEAFF

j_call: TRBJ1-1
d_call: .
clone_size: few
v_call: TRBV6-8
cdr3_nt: TGTGCCATCACTGGGGCGACAGGCTTGAACACTGAAGCTTTCTTT
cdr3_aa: CAITGATGLNTEAFF

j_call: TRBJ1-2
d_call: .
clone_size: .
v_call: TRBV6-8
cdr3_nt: TGTGCCAGCAGTTATTTACGTTCAGATAACTATGGCTACACCTTC
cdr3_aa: CASSYLRSDNYGYTF